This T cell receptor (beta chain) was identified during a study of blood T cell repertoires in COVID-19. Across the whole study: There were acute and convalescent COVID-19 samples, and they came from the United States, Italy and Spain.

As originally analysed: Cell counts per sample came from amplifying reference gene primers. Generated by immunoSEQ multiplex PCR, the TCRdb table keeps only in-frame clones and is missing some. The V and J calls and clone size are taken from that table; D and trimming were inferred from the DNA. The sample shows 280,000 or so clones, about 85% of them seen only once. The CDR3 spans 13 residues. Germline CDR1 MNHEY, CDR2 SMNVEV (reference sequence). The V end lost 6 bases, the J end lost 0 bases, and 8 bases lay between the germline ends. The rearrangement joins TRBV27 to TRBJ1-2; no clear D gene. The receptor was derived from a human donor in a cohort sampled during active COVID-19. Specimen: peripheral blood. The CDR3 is CASRTAANYGYTF. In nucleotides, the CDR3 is TGTGCCAGCAGAACTGCGGCTAACTATGGCTACACCTTC.